The sequence of this TCR beta chain was determined in a study of T cells in Graves' hyperthyroidism and ophthalmopathy (dated by TCRdb to about 2019). About the full investigation: Peripheral blood was sampled at the time of initial diagnosis, prior to any treatment. TCR V-J signatures able to tell the groups apart were searched for in a discovery cohort of 90 to 100 patients, of whom over 40 had Graves' ophthalmopathy and around 56 had stable Graves' hyperthyroidism. Prospective prediction of ophthalmopathy was tested in an independent validation cohort consisting of about 19 hyperthyroidism patients and approximately 16 patients who later progressed to ophthalmopathy. The approximately 95 discovery patients were divided at random into training and test sets in a 7:3 ratio. The study also compared thyroid tissue and blood T-cell repertoires from several Graves' hyperthyroidism patients. After sampling, hyperthyroidism patients received methimazole starting at 30 mg daily, and ophthalmopathy patients received high-dose intravenous methylprednisolone. According to the paper, TCR Vbeta CDR3 sequencing was carried out on 120 to 150 peripheral blood samples, which came from under 50 ophthalmopathy, 80 or so hyperthyroidism and roughly 17 progressor patients.

According to the germline V gene (reference sequence), CDR1 reads LNHNV and CDR2 reads YYDKDF. The CDR3 runs 16 amino acids, cysteine and phenylalanine included. Only the CDR3 DNA is retained, 48 bases long and in frame from the first base. V is shortened by 5 bases, J by 2 bases, and the region joining them spans 17 bases. The TCR beta CDR3 regions were amplified from the RNA transcripts. The TCR CDR3 was subjected to a first round of RT-PCR using the HTBI primer set and the Qiagen OneStep RT-PCR kit. Libraries were constructed in a second round of multiplex PCR, after which size selection and purification were performed. Libraries were sequenced paired-end with 100 bp reads on an Illumina HiSeq2000. Regarding the original processing steps: Raw data were processed with SOAPnuke, discarding reads with adapters, uncalled bases, mean Phred below 15, or no exact constant-primer or identifier match. COPE v1.2.5 was used to merge high-quality paired reads, and clonotypes were defined as unique nucleotide sequences. MiTCR v1.1 was used to align the clonotypes against IMGT TRBV, TRBD and TRBJ reference segments. Only V-J combinations with frequency above 0.0001, covering 99% to 99.2% of repertoires, were analysed. The TCS score was defined as the ratio of F50 (clonal expansion) to E x V (chaos), calculated using BLOSUM62-based TCRdist between CDR3 peptides within each V-J. Welch's t-statistics and random forest reduced 450 to 600 V-J features to roughly 13, which were used in a naive Bayes classifier (R e1071). The public reads were reprocessed in TCRdb via fastp at Q25 and MiXCR, keeping in-frame beta chains. When rows share a CDR3 protein, they turn into one entry using the most common DNA and genes. The V and J calls, along with clone size, are taken from TCRdb and not from the paper's own processing. A total of hundreds of thousands of distinct CDR3 sequences appear in this sample, approximately 15% of them only once. The ten largest clones capture more than 11% of the sample.

Overall study outcomes, separate from this receptor: Most expanded thyroid clonotypes (frequency above 0.001) were also detected in blood, a finding suggesting that blood repertoires may reflect thyroid immune responses. During validation, the model predicted progression to ophthalmopathy a median of approximately 7 months ahead of onset, with approximately 71% sensitivity and 72.22% specificity. No statistical method was used to set the sample size in advance, and investigators knew the group allocation. A model built on a 13 V-J signature distinguished ophthalmopathy from stable hyperthyroidism, reaching 87.88% sensitivity and around 81% specificity in cross-validation and 80%/75% in testing.

This clonotype has just a few counts. This receptor's antigen is unknown. No base qualities exist here, and no much larger clone lies one base off it. Stable Graves' hyperthyroidism was defined as the absence of progression to ophthalmopathy over 18 months of follow-up. The hyperthyroidism patients were between 18 and 65 years old and newly diagnosed, with a disease duration of less than 2 months. Patients with uncontrolled infections, other autoimmune diseases, pregnancy or lactation were excluded. Diagnoses were based on clinical symptoms, serum thyroxine and TRAb, thyroid ultrasound and orbital computed tomography. PBMCs were isolated from roughly 10 ml of fresh peripheral blood by Ficoll-Paque density gradient centrifugation. Trizol reagent was used to extract total RNA, and RNA quality was then checked on an Agilent 2100 Bioanalyzer.

The rearrangement combines TRBV15 with TRBJ2-3; 6 matching bases give a weak D call of TRBD1. This sequence was found in a woman aged 40 to 50 with Graves' hyperthyroidism. Sequencing was performed on blood. The DNA sequence follows: TGTGCCACCAGCCCCCATTCTACAGGGACCACAGATACGCAGTATTTT. Its amino acids are CATSPHSTGTTDTQYF.